This T cell receptor beta chain stems from a study of radiation and T cells in renal cell carcinoma. Study summary: Nephrectomy followed 15 Gy stereotactic body radiation by 4 weeks.

The time point denotes: baseline pretreatment blood. Treatment: 15 Gy SBRT to primary tumor, nephrectomy 4 weeks later. The repertoire was sequenced with immunoSEQ multiplex PCR; TCRdb's copy has only in-frame clones and lacks some. The repertoire holds some 120,000 clones, with roughly 85% as singletons. As for this clone: Its target is not known.

The study, taken as a whole, reports: Baseline intratumoral clonotype presence is unknown without pretreatment biopsies.

The CDR3 contains 11 residues. V was pared by 2 bases and J by 7 bases, with 3 bases between. Germline assignment: CDR1 MNHEY and CDR2 SMNVEV (reference sequence). This sequence joins TRBV27 and TRBJ2-1; no clear D. The sample was blood, taken from a patient whose treatment included radiotherapy and nephrectomy. The TCR originated in a woman aged 55-70 years with renal cell carcinoma. CDR3 loop: CASSLRNEQFF. The CDR3 DNA is TGTGCCAGCAGTTTACGGAATGAGCAGTTCTTC.